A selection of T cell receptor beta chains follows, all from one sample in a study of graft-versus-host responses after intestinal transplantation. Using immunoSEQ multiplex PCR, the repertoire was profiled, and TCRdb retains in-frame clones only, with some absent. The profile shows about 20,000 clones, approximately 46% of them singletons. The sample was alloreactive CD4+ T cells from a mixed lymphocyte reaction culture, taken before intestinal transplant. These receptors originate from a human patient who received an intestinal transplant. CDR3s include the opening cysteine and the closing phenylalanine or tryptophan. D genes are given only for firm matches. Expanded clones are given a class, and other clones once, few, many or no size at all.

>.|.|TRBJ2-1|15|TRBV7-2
CASSLMGQVEVEQFF
TGTGCCAGCAGCTTAATGGGGCAGGTCGAGGTTGAGCAGTTCTTC
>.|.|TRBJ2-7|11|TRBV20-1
CSAGGAYEQYF
TGCAGTGCCGGCGGTGCCTACGAGCAGTACTTC
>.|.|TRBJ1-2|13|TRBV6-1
CASSVNRLVGYTF
TGTGCCAGCAGTGTGAACCGACTCGTTGGCTACACCTTC
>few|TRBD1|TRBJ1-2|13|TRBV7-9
CASSSRGMEGYTF
TGTGCCAGCAGTTCCAGGGGGATGGAAGGCTACACCTTC
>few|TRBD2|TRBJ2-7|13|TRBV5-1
CASGEGSSYEQYF
TGCGCCAGCGGGGAGGGTTCCTCCTACGAGCAGTACTTC
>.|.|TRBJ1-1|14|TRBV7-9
CASSSRDANTEAFF
TGTGCCAGCAGCTCGCGGGACGCAAACACTGAAGCTTTCTTT
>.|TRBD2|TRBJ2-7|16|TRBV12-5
CASGLPSGGLSYEQYF
TGTGCTAGTGGTTTACCCAGCGGGGGTTTATCCTACGAGCAGTACTTC
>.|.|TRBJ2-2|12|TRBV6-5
CASSWGAGELFF
TGTGCCAGCAGTTGGGGGGCCGGGGAGCTGTTTTTT
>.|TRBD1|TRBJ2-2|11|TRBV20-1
CSAYDRATVFF
TGCAGTGCCTACGACAGGGCAACGGTGTTTTTT
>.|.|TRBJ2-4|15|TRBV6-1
CASSEGAAAKNIQYF
TGTGCCAGCAGTGAGGGAGCGGCAGCCAAAAACATTCAGTACTTC
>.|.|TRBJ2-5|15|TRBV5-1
CASSLAGTYGETQYF
TGCGCCAGCAGCTTGGCCGGCACATACGGGGAGACCCAGTACTTC
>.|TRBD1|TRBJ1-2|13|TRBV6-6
CASRGQGVYGYTF
TGTGCCAGCAGAGGACAGGGTGTCTATGGCTACACCTTC
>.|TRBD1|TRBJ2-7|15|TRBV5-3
CASTTPGQDSYEQYF
TGTGCCAGCACGACCCCGGGACAGGACTCCTACGAGCAGTACTTC
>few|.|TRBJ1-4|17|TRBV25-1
CASSELGQGTTNEKLFF
TGTGCCAGCAGTGAACTGGGCCAGGGAACAACTAATGAAAAACTGTTTTTT
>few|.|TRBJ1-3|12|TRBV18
CASSPRDNTIYF
TGTGCCAGCTCACCGAGGGATAACACCATATATTTT
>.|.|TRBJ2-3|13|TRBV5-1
CASSLEGADTQYF
TGCGCCAGCAGCTTGGAGGGGGCAGATACGCAGTATTTT
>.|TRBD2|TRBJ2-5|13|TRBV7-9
CASTLAGAETQYF
TGTGCCAGCACCCTAGCGGGGGCCGAGACCCAGTACTTC
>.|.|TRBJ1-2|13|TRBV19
CASSISGGNGYTF
TGTGCCAGTAGTATTTCTGGGGGCAATGGCTACACCTTC
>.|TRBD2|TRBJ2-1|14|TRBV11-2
CATKPSGGYNEQFF
TGTGCCACCAAACCTAGCGGGGGATACAATGAGCAGTTCTTC
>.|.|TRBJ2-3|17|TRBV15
CATSREGASWGTDTQYF
TGTGCCACCAGCAGAGAGGGGGCATCATGGGGCACAGATACGCAGTATTTT
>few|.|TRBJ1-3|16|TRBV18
CASSPLQALSGNTIYF
TGTGCCAGCTCACCACTTCAGGCCCTCTCTGGAAACACCATATATTTT
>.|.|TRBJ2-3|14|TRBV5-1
CASSPGTRRDTQYF
TGCGCCAGCAGCCCCGGGACACGCCGGGATACGCAGTATTTT
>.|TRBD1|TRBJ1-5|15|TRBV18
CASSPGTGEGQPQHF
TGTGCCAGCTCACCAGGGACAGGGGAGGGGCAGCCCCAGCATTTT
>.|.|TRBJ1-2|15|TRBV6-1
CASTGGGPDDYGYTF
TGTGCCAGCACCGGGGGGGGGCCGGACGACTATGGCTACACCTTC
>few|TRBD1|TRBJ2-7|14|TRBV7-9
CATEKGTGSYEQYF
TGTGCCACCGAAAAGGGGACAGGGTCCTACGAGCAGTACTTC
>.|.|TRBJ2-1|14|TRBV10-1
CASSVSGAYNEQFF
TGCGCCAGCAGCGTTAGTGGGGCTTACAATGAGCAGTTCTTC
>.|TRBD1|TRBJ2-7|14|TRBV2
CASRRTGSSYEQYF
TGTGCCAGCAGAAGGACAGGGAGCTCCTACGAGCAGTACTTC
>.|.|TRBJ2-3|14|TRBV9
CASSAGTLADTQYF
TGTGCCAGCAGCGCCGGGACTTTGGCAGATACGCAGTATTTT
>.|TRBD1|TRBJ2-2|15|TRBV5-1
CASSLDRGIGGELFF
TGCGCCAGCAGCTTGGACAGGGGTATTGGCGGGGAGCTGTTTTTT
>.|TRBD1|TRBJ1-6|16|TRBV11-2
CASSARDREPSSPLHF
TGTGCCAGCAGCGCCCGGGACAGGGAGCCAAGTTCACCCCTCCACTTT
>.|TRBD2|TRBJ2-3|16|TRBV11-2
CASSLGGGVRTDTQYF
TGTGCCAGCAGCTTAGGCGGGGGGGTAAGAACAGATACGCAGTATTTT
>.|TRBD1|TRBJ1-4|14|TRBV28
CASSSGTEPEKLFF
TGTGCCAGCAGTTCCGGGACAGAGCCTGAAAAACTGTTTTTT
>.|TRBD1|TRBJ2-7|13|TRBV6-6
CASTRGTGDEQYF
TGTGCCAGCACCAGGGGGACAGGGGACGAGCAGTACTTC
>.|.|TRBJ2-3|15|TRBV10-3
CAISAGTAQLDTQYF
TGTGCCATCAGTGCTGGGACTGCCCAGTTGGATACGCAGTATTTT
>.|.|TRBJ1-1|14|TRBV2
CASRPRGISTEAFF
TGTGCCAGCAGGCCTCGGGGGATTAGCACTGAAGCTTTCTTT
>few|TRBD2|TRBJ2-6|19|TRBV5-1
CASSLAILAGPSGANVLTF
TGCGCCAGCAGCTTGGCAATCCTAGCGGGGCCCTCTGGGGCCAACGTCCTGACTTTC
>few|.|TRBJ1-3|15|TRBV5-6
CASSLLSRRGDTIYF
TGTGCCAGCAGCTTGCTGTCTCGCAGGGGAGACACCATATATTTT
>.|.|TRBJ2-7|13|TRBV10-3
CAIGGGLPYEQYF
TGTGCCATCGGGGGGGGCTTACCCTACGAGCAGTACTTC
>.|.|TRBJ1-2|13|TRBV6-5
CASSYDLNYGYTF
TGTGCCAGCAGTTACGACTTAAACTATGGCTACACCTTC
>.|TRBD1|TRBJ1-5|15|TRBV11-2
CASSLGRQGLGPQHF
TGTGCCAGCAGCTTGGGCAGACAGGGTTTAGGGCCCCAGCATTTT
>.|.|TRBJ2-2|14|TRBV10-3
CAISEGLPVGELFF
TGTGCCATCAGTGAGGGACTCCCGGTCGGGGAGCTGTTTTTT
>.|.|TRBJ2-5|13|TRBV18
CASSRGNQETQYF
TGTGCCAGCTCAAGGGGGAACCAAGAGACCCAGTACTTC
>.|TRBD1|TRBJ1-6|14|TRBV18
CASSPLTGDSPLHF
TGTGCCAGCTCACCATTGACAGGGGATTCACCCCTCCACTTT
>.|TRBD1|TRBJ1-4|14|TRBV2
CASSAQGAGEKLFF
TGTGCCAGCAGTGCGCAGGGGGCGGGTGAAAAACTGTTTTTT
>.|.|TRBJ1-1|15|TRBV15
CATSNSPSMNTEAFF
TGTGCCACCAGCAACTCCCCGTCCATGAACACTGAAGCTTTCTTT
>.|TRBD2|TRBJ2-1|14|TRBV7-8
CASSRSGGAYEQFF
TGTGCCAGCAGCCGTAGCGGGGGGGCCTATGAGCAGTTCTTC
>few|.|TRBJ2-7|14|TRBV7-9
CASSLAGTLGEQYF
TGTGCCAGCAGCTTAGCCGGGACTCTAGGCGAGCAGTACTTC
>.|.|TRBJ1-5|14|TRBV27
CASSLAGARQPQHF
TGTGCCAGCAGTTTAGCGGGGGCGCGTCAGCCCCAGCATTTT
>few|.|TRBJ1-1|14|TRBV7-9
CASSLSLGRTEAFF
TGTGCCAGCAGCTTATCGCTAGGTAGGACTGAAGCTTTCTTT
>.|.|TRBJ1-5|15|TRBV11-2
CASSWDIYSNQPQHF
TGTGCCAGCAGCTGGGACATATATAGCAATCAGCCCCAGCATTTT
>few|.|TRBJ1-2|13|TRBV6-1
CASIPGADYGYTF
TGTGCCAGCATCCCTGGGGCCGACTATGGCTACACCTTC
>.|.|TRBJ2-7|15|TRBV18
CASSPIQGRSYEQYF
TGTGCCAGCTCACCCATACAGGGCCGCTCCTACGAGCAGTACTTC
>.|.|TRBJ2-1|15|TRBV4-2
CASSPTGQPYNEQFF
TGTGCCAGCAGCCCCACCGGACAGCCTTACAATGAGCAGTTCTTC
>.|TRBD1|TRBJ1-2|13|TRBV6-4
CASRQDRVSGYTF
TGTGCCAGCAGGCAGGACAGGGTTTCTGGCTACACCTTC